This T cell receptor beta chain was captured in a study of control samples from healthy donors and cancer patients. TCRdb's table, derived via immunoSEQ multiplex PCR, lists solely in-frame clones and lacks some. The data show under 85,000 clones, 90% to 95% seen once. V shed 2 bases and J shed 3 bases, with 9 bases lying between them. The CDR3 covers 13 residues. Germline CDR1 and CDR2: GTSNPN and SVGIG (reference sequence). This rearrangement joins TRBV30 to TRBJ2-3; a weak D match, TRBD2 (6 bases). This TCR came from a woman aged 40 to 55 with lung cancer. The sample comprised PBMCs. The CDR3 spells CAWSKEGTDTQYF. The CDR3 coding sequence is TGTGCCTGGAGTAAGGAGGGAACAGATACGCAGTATTTT.